This T cell receptor (beta chain) was captured in a study of blood T cell repertoires in COVID-19. Study summary: The United States, Italy and Spain supplied acute and convalescent COVID-19 samples. PBMCs, B-cell-depleted T cells, or T cells were the source of the cDNA or gDNA that made up the material.

TCRdb's copy holds only in-frame clones and misses some; the assay was immunoSEQ multiplex PCR. The sample yields under 150,000 clones, 80% to 90% seen once. Germline V gene data show CDR1 as MGHRA and CDR2 as YSYEKL. V dropped 1 base and J dropped 3 bases, with 9 bases sitting between them. The CDR3 is 14 amino acids. This TCR derives from a woman aged 40 to 50 with acute or convalescent COVID-19. The sequencing sample was made of peripheral blood. The chain employs TRBV4-1 and TRBJ1-2; the D is unclear. In DNA, the CDR3 is TGCGCCAGCAGCCAAGGGGCCACGTACTATGGCTACACCTTC. Its protein product is CASSQGATYYGYTF.